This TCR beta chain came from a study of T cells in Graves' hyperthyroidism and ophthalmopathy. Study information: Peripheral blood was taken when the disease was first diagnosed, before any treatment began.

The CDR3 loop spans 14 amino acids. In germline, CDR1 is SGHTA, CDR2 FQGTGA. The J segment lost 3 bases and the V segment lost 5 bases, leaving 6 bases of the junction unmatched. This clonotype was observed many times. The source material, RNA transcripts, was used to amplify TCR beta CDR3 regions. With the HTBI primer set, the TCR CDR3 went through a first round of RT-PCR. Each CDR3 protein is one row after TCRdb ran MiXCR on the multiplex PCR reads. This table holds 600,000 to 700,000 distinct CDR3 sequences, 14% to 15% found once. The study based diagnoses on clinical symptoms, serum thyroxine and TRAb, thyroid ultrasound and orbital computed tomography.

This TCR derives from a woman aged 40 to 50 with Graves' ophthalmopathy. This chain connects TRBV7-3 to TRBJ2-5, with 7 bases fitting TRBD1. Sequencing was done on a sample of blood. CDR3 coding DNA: TGTGCCAGCAGCCCGTCGACAGGGAAAGAGACCCAGTACTTC. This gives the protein CASSPSTGKETQYF.